Shown below are 24 T cell receptor beta chains from a single sample sequenced in a study of blood T cell repertoires in COVID-19. Produced via immunoSEQ multiplex PCR; TCRdb's table is partial and in-frame only. The repertoire holds tens of thousands of clones, with about nine tenths as singletons. The sample taken for sequencing was peripheral blood. Receptor source: a woman of 80 years or more with active or convalescent COVID-19.

This chain joins TRBV19 and TRBJ2-7; a weak D match, TRBD2 (6 bases). CDR1 and CDR2 (germline): LNHDA, SQIVND (reference sequence). V dropped 4 bases and J dropped 3 bases, with 13 bases sitting between them. The length of the CDR3 is 14 residues. In DNA form, the CDR3 reads TGTGCCAGTAGTAACCGGGACTTTTACTACGAGCAGTACTTC. It yields the protein CASSNRDFYYEQYF.

The chain recombines TRBV4-1 with TRBJ1-2; 7 bases line up with TRBD1. Germline CDR1 and CDR2: MGHRA and YSYEKL. The CDR3 contains 15 residues. The J segment lost 2 bases and the V segment lost 2 bases, leaving 5 bases of the junction unmatched. CDR3 nucleotides: TGCGCCAGCAGCCAACCGGGACAGAGAAACTATGGCTACACCTTC. Protein sequence: CASSQPGQRNYGYTF.

The chain has TRBV6-6 and TRBJ1-5; maybe TRBD1 (6 bases). V dropped 2 bases and J dropped 3 bases, with 8 bases sitting between them. Germline V gives CDR1 MNHNY, CDR2 SVGAGI (reference sequence). The CDR3 covers 14 residues. CDR3 sequence (DNA): TGTGCCAGCAGTTACGCAGGGGTCAATCAGCCCCAGCATTTT. It encodes CASSYAGVNQPQHF.

The chain links TRBV5-4 to TRBJ1-1; D not resolved. V was pared by 1 base and J by 6 bases, with 10 bases between. The germline V gene encodes CDR1 SGHNT and CDR2 YYREEE (reference sequence). The length of the CDR3 is 13 residues. DNA of the CDR3: TGTGCCAGCAGCTTGTTCCTGGGCCCTGAAGCTTTCTTT. Translating it yields CASSLFLGPEAFF.

The J gene is TRBJ1-6, the V gene TRBV28; 8 bases agree with TRBD1. Per the germline V gene, CDR1 is MDHEN and CDR2 is SYDVKM. This CDR3 is built from 14 residues. The V segment lost 5 bases and the J segment 6 bases; nucleotides outside the gene matches: 3. Written as DNA, the CDR3 is TGTGCCAGCAGTGGACAGGGATCTAATTCACCCCTCCACTTT. This sequence encodes CASSGQGSNSPLHF.

This sequence joins TRBV5-4 and TRBJ1-2, with 9 bases fitting TRBD1. Germline V gene lookup returns CDR1 SGHNT and CDR2 YYREEE (reference sequence). J gave up 7 bases and V 2 bases, and 9 bases lay outside the gene matches. This CDR3 is built from 15 residues. CDR3 in DNA: TGTGCCAGCAGCTTTACCGGGACAGGGAAAGCTGGCTACACCTTC. Its translation: CASSFTGTGKAGYTF.

The chain carries TRBV27 and TRBJ2-4, with a weak D call TRBD1 (7 bases). Germline CDR1 MNHEY, CDR2 SMNVEV (reference sequence). This CDR3 comprises 16 residues. V was shortened by 7 bases and J by 0 bases, with 16 bases between the two germline ends. The CDR3 nucleotides are TGTGCCAGCACTTCGAGACAGGGACTAGCCAAAAACATTCAGTACTTC. Translating gives CASTSRQGLAKNIQYF.

This clone is a singleton in its sample. CDR3 residues: CASSERTPVLTQYF. DNA of the CDR3: TGTGCCAGCAGTGAAAGGACTCCCGTCTTGACCCAGTACTTC. This sequence joins TRBV2 and TRBJ2-5; D is possibly TRBD2 (5 bases). Trimming removed 2 bases from V and 7 bases from J, with 14 bases in between. The CDR3 totals 14 residues. CDR1 and CDR2 from the germline V gene are SNHLY and FYNNEI.

The chain employs TRBV4-1 and TRBJ1-2; 8 nucleotides align to TRBD1. V shed 2 bases and J 3 bases; nucleotides not matched to a gene: 8. The CDR3 loop spans 16 amino acids. Germline-derived CDR1 and CDR2 are MGHRA and YSYEKL. The CDR3, as DNA: TGCGCCAGCAGCCAACCGAGGACAGGGCCGGACTATGGCTACACCTTC. Encoded protein: CASSQPRTGPDYGYTF.

The V and J genes are TRBV5-1 and TRBJ1-2; D unresolved. V was pared by 5 bases and J by 1 base, with 12 bases between. This CDR3 is built from 14 residues. Germline assignment: CDR1 SGHRS and CDR2 YFSETQ. The CDR3 loop reads CASRLLEGNYGYTF. The DNA of the CDR3 is TGCGCCAGCAGACTATTAGAGGGTAACTATGGCTACACCTTC.

The chain employs TRBV5-6 and TRBJ2-7, with TRBD2 identical over 8 bases. Germline loops: CDR1 SGHDT, CDR2 YYEEEE. This CDR3 comprises 15 residues. V was clipped by 3 bases and J by 3 bases; unmatched bases: 8. CDR3 residues: CASSYLAGSSYEQYF. In nucleotides, the CDR3 is TGTGCCAGCAGCTACTTAGCGGGGTCCAGCTACGAGCAGTACTTC. Based on the CDR3 plus reference TRBV5-6 and TRBJ2-7, the full variable domain is DAGVTQSPTHLIKTRGQQVTLRCSPKSGHDTVSWYQQALGQGPQFIFQYYEEEERQRGNFPDRFSGHQFPNYSSELNVNALLLGDSALYLCASSYLAGSSYEQYFGPGTRLTVT.

This clone was seen a single time. This chain connects TRBV19 to TRBJ2-5; 11 positions match TRBD2. CDR1 and CDR2 (germline): LNHDA, SQIVND (reference sequence). CDR3 length equals 17 residues. V shed 5 bases and J 2 bases; nucleotides not matched to a gene: 10. CDR3 in DNA: TGTGCCAGTAGTCCTAGGAGGCTAGCGGGGGGACAAGAGACCCAGTACTTC. This sequence encodes CASSPRRLAGGQETQYF. Together with reference TRBV19 and TRBJ2-5, the CDR3 gives the full variable domain: DGGITQSPKYLFRKEGQNVTLSCEQNLNHDAMYWYRQDPGQGLRLIYYSQIVNDFQKGDIAEGYSVSREKKESFPLTVTSAQKNPTAFYLCASSPRRLAGGQETQYFGPGTRLLVL.

The gene calls are TRBV7-8 and TRBJ1-1, with TRBD1 as a possible D gene (5 bases). V was clipped by 0 bases and J by 5 bases, with 7 bases between them. Germline V gene data show CDR1 as SGHVS and CDR2 as FQNEAQ. This CDR3 contains 13 residues. Here the CDR3 reads CASSLARGTEAFF. CDR3 DNA: TGTGCCAGCAGCTTAGCTAGGGGTACTGAAGCTTTCTTT.

The CDR3: CASNSRGRKDQPQHF. CDR3 nucleotides: TGTGCCAGCAACAGCAGGGGACGGAAGGATCAGCCCCAGCATTTT. The chain is built from TRBV27 and TRBJ1-5; D might be TRBD1 (6 bases). V gave up 7 bases and J gave up 5 bases, with 18 bases separating them. CDR3 length equals 15 residues. CDR1 MNHEY and CDR2 SMNVEV come from the germline V gene (reference sequence).

This chain joins TRBV18 and TRBJ1-1; possible D gene TRBD1, 6 bases. The CDR3 is 16 amino acids. Between the trimmed V and J ends, which lost 0 bases and 1 base, there was a span of 12 bases. Germline CDR1 and CDR2: KGHSH and LQKENI. The CDR3 loop is CASSPPGAPRNTEAFF. CDR3 nucleotides: TGTGCCAGCTCACCACCGGGGGCCCCACGGAACACTGAAGCTTTCTTT.

The chain carries TRBV10-1 and TRBJ1-2; unclear D gene. V dropped 7 bases and J dropped 8 bases, with 17 bases sitting between them. This CDR3 is built from 13 residues. CDR1 WNHNN and CDR2 SYGVQD come from the germline V gene (reference sequence). The CDR3 loop reads CASNCPPIFGYTF. CDR3 sequence (DNA): TGCGCCAGCAACTGCCCACCTATTTTCGGCTACACCTTC.

This chain connects TRBV6-4 to TRBJ1-1, with TRBD1 matching 8 bases. After removal of 0 bases from V and 1 base from J, the junction contained 22 bases not matched to a gene. CDR3 length: 22 residues. In germline, CDR1 is MRHNA, CDR2 SNTAGT. Written as DNA, the CDR3 is TGTGCCAGCAGTGACTCGAATTGGGCAGGGGGCAACATCTCTTATCCGAACACTGAAGCTTTCTTT. Its protein product is CASSDSNWAGGNISYPNTEAFF.

V and J are TRBV19 and TRBJ1-6, with D possibly being TRBD1 (6 bases). Deletions cut 10 bases from V and 4 bases from J, with 11 bases between. CDR3 length: 13 amino acids. Germline V gene data show CDR1 as LNHDA and CDR2 as SQIVND (reference sequence). The CDR3: CATVDSYNSPLHF. The CDR3 nucleotides are TGTGCCACCGTGGACAGTTATAATTCACCCCTCCACTTT.

The chain carries TRBV6-2 or TRBV6-3 and TRBJ2-1; 8 bases agree with TRBD1. CDR1 is MNHEY, CDR2 SVGEGT, per germline. The trim removed 5 bases at V and 8 bases at J, leaving 11 bases unmatched. The CDR3 has 15 residues. The CDR3: CASSNDRGVRDEQFF. The CDR3 region has the DNA TGTGCCAGCAGTAACGACAGGGGCGTGAGGGATGAGCAGTTCTTC.

V and J are TRBV19 and TRBJ1-5; 7 bases agree with TRBD1. Germline loops: CDR1 LNHDA, CDR2 SQIVND (reference sequence). The CDR3 covers 13 residues. Germline trimming cut 8 bases from V and 3 bases from J; bases unmatched to any gene: 4. CDR3 nucleotides: TGTGCCAGTTCCGACAGGGACAATCAGCCCCAGCATTTT. It is translated as CASSDRDNQPQHF.

The chain combines TRBV11-1 with TRBJ2-7; TRBD1 is a possible D gene (5 bases). Trimming left V 2 bases short and J 6 bases short, with 14 bases between. Looked up from germline, CDR1 is SGHAT and CDR2 is FQDESV (reference sequence). CDR3 length equals 14 residues. This CDR3 reads CASSLNRGYSEQYF. In nucleotides, the CDR3 is TGTGCCAGCAGCTTAAATAGGGGTTATTCCGAGCAGTACTTC.

This chain connects TRBV18 to TRBJ1-1; TRBD1 agrees at 12 bases. This CDR3 region has 19 residues. Germline assignment: CDR1 KGHSH and CDR2 LQKENI. V gave up 1 base and J gave up 1 base; unmatched junction bases: 10. CDR3 sequence: CASSPRGQGAPYGNTEAFF. The CDR3 DNA sequence: TGTGCCAGCTCACCACGGGGACAGGGGGCTCCCTACGGGAACACTGAAGCTTTCTTT.

The chain is built from TRBV6-5 and TRBJ2-5; D possibly corresponds to TRBD2 (5 bases). V was cut by 0 bases and J by 5 bases, with 16 bases left in between. The CDR3 totals 16 residues. Germline V lookup: CDR1 MNHEY, CDR2 SVGAGI. The CDR3 reads CASSYSEVRSTETQYF. The CDR3, as DNA: TGTGCCAGCAGTTACTCGGAGGTCCGTTCGACGGAGACCCAGTACTTC.

Here the CDR3 DNA reads TGTGCCTGGAGTGGGACAGGGATAGATACGCAGTATTTT. It encodes CAWSGTGIDTQYF. V is TRBV30 and J is TRBJ2-3, with TRBD1 matching over 8 bases. The V gene's germline CDR1 is GTSNPN and CDR2 SVGIG (reference sequence). This CDR3 region has 13 residues. V lost 1 base, J lost 5 bases, and 2 bases stayed unmatched.